Described below is a single TCR beta chain sequence and its context. The antigen remains undetermined. This entry belongs to a study of T cell responses to AZD1222 COVID-19 vaccine. Broader study findings: Repertoire sampling happened only post peak T cell response. Breadth and depth of Spike-specific TCRs rose after two AZD1222 doses. Only a handful of AZD1222 recipients tested seropositive at baseline.

CDR1 and CDR2 from the germline V gene are KGHSH and LQKENI. This CDR3 is 16 amino acids long. Trimming removed 4 bases at V and 2 bases at J, with 14 bases between. Method: immunoSEQ multiplex PCR; TCRdb's copy keeps in-frame clones and lacks some. The table lists 150,000 to 200,000 clones, just over 90% of them singletons. The source was peripheral blood, collected 28 days after the second AZD1222 dose. The clonotype was recovered from an adult who received the AZD1222 COVID-19 vaccine. The chain carries TRBV18 and TRBJ1-4; D uncertain. In nucleotides, the CDR3 is TGTGCCAGCTCACTGATGTCTCGGAGGACTAATGAAAAACTGTTTTTT. Protein product: CASSLMSRRTNEKLFF. Complete variable domain (other parts from reference TRBV18 and TRBJ1-4): NAGVMQNPRHLVRRRGQEARLRCSPMKGHSHVYWYRQLPEEGLKFMVYLQKENIIDESGMPKERFSAEFPKEGPSILRIQQVVRGDSAAYFCASSLMSRRTNEKLFFGSGTQLSVL.